The clone carrying this TCR beta chain has just one count. The data are from a study of control samples from healthy donors and cancer patients. Assay used: immunoSEQ multiplex PCR; TCRdb lists only in-frame clones, some missing. The table shows around 170,000 clones, with around 90% occurring only once. The CDR3 is 14 amino acids. Germline CDR1 and CDR2: LNHDA and SQIVND (reference sequence). V gave up 4 bases and J gave up 6 bases; unmatched junction bases: 3. Sequencing was done on a sample of blood. J is TRBJ2-1 and V is TRBV19; 10 positions match TRBD1. The receptor's source is a woman aged 25 to 39 in good health. Here the CDR3 DNA reads TGTGCCAGTAGTAGCCGGGACAGGGGCAATGAGCAGTTCTTC. This gives the protein CASSSRDRGNEQFF.